Below, 16 T cell receptor beta chains from the same sample are listed, as sequenced in a study of cytomegalovirus exposure and HLA in healthy donors. With 60 Vbeta and 13 Jbeta primers, the PCR was carried out. The protocol was immunoSEQ multiplex PCR, while the TCRdb copy is restricted to in-frame clones and leaves out a portion. The sample consists of 150,000 to 200,000 clones, roughly 65% of them appearing once. Material: PBMCs. The receptors were gathered from a woman aged 18-29 years in good health and CMV-seropositive.

V gene TRBV19 combines with J gene TRBJ1-5; a possible D gene is TRBD1 (5 bases). The V gene's germline CDR1 is LNHDA and CDR2 SQIVND (reference sequence). Trimming stripped 6 bases from V and 6 bases from J, with 18 bases between. The CDR3 totals 15 residues. CDR3 coding DNA: TGTGCCAGTAGCCCGGACTCGGGGGGAGGTCAGCCCCAGCATTTT. It codes for CASSPDSGGGQPQHF. The full variable domain, completed using reference TRBV19 and TRBJ1-5, is DGGITQSPKYLFRKEGQNVTLSCEQNLNHDAMYWYRQDPGQGLRLIYYSQIVNDFQKGDIAEGYSVSREKKESFPLTVTSAQKNPTAFYLCASSPDSGGGQPQHFGDGTRLSIL.

This clone was observed a few times. This chain links TRBV29-1 with TRBJ1-2, with 8 bases lining up with TRBD1. CDR1 and CDR2 (germline): SQVTM, ANQGSEA. The CDR3 contains 13 residues. CDR3 DNA sequence: TGCACCGTAACCGGGACAGGAGACTATGGCTACACCTTC. Amino acids: CTVTGTGDYGYTF.

This chain uses TRBV19 with TRBJ2-5; weak D call: TRBD2 (6 bases). Germline CDR1 is LNHDA and CDR2 is SQIVND (reference sequence). The CDR3 is 13 residues long. V lost 5 bases to trimming and J lost 5 bases, with 12 bases between them. CDR3 loop: CASSWRAGETQYF. The CDR3 DNA is TGTGCCAGTAGTTGGAGGGCGGGTGAGACCCAGTACTTC.

This clone was counted a few times. The V gene is TRBV27, the J gene TRBJ2-5; 7 bases map to TRBD1. CDR1 MNHEY and CDR2 SMNVEV come from the germline V gene (reference sequence). With V trimmed by 6 bases and J by 11 bases, 12 bases remained unmatched. The CDR3 has 13 residues. The CDR3 DNA reads as TGTGCCAGCAGCCGAACAGGGGTCGGTGAGCAGTACTTC. Translation: CASSRTGVGEQYF.

The chain employs TRBV27 and TRBJ1-1; perhaps TRBD1 as D (5 bases). Germline-derived CDR1 and CDR2 are MNHEY and SMNVEV (reference sequence). The V and J ends lost 5 bases and 4 bases respectively, with 14 bases between them. CDR3 length: 14 residues. The CDR3 reads CASSALDSGTEAFF. CDR3 nucleotide sequence: TGTGCCAGCAGTGCTCTAGACAGTGGCACTGAAGCTTTCTTT.

In this sample, this clone is medium-sized. V gene TRBV5-1 combines with J gene TRBJ1-4, with 7 bases identical to TRBD1. Germline-derived CDR1 and CDR2 are SGHRS and YFSETQ. CDR3 size: 20 residues. Germline trimming cut 3 bases from V and 0 bases from J; bases unmatched to any gene: 17. The DNA of the CDR3 is TGCGCCAGCAGCTCTACTTTTTTGGCAGGGGGAAGACCAACTAATGAAAAACTGTTTTTT. It translates to CASSSTFLAGGRPTNEKLFF.

The DNA of the CDR3 is TGTGCCAGCAGTGGGGACAGAAGCACAGATACGCAGTATTTT. Its translation: CASSGDRSTDTQYF. The gene calls are TRBV2 and TRBJ2-3; 7 positions agree with TRBD1. With V trimmed by 4 bases and J by 0 bases, 1 base remained unmatched. The CDR3 has 14 amino acids. Germline V gene lookup returns CDR1 SNHLY and CDR2 FYNNEI. The whole variable domain, filled in from reference TRBV2 and TRBJ2-3, reads EPEVTQTPSHQVTQMGQEVILRCVPISNHLYFYWYRQILGQKVEFLVSFYNNEISEKSEIFDDQFSVERPDGSNFTLKIRSTKLEDSAMYFCASSGDRSTDTQYFGPGTRLTVL.

The gene calls are TRBV4-2 and TRBJ2-5; 10 positions agree with TRBD1. V lost 1 base to trimming and J lost 11 bases; unmatched junction nucleotides: 7. CDR3 length equals 14 residues. Germline values: CDR1 LGHNA, CDR2 YNFKEQ. CDR3: CASSQGQGAEGQYF. The CDR3 DNA follows: TGTGCCAGCAGCCAAGGACAGGGGGCGGAGGGACAGTACTTC.

The rearrangement uses TRBV25-1 and TRBJ2-5; 9 bases map to TRBD1. The assigned J gene may be wrong: the sequence end matches TRBJ2-7 better. The length of the CDR3 is 15 residues. Looked up from germline, CDR1 is MGHDK and CDR2 is SYGVNS. The CDR3 DNA is TGTGCCAGCAGTAGCCACACGGGACAGGGCTACGAGCAGTACTTC. It codes for CASSSHTGQGYEQYF.

The chain couples TRBV2 to TRBJ2-3; TRBD2 matches 13 bases. Germline CDR1 and CDR2: SNHLY and FYNNEI. The J segment lost 5 bases and the V segment lost 8 bases, leaving 4 bases of the junction unmatched. The CDR3 is 14 amino acids. The CDR3, as DNA: TGTGCCAGCGGGGGACTAGCGGGAAAAGATACGCAGTATTTT. This translates into CASGGLAGKDTQYF. Variable domain in full (rest from reference TRBV2 and TRBJ2-3): EPEVTQTPSHQVTQMGQEVILRCVPISNHLYFYWYRQILGQKVEFLVSFYNNEISEKSEIFDDQFSVERPDGSNFTLKIRSTKLEDSAMYFCASGGLAGKDTQYFGPGTRLTVL.

The genes are TRBV6-1 and TRBJ2-7; D possibly corresponds to TRBD2 (6 bases). Germline assignment: CDR1 MNHNS and CDR2 SASEGT. V lost 3 bases and J 0 bases, leaving 9 bases between the germline ends. The length of the CDR3 is 14 residues. CDR3 nucleotides: TGTGCCAGCAGTGAGGGGGGAGGCTCCTACGAGCAGTACTTC. Translated, it gives CASSEGGGSYEQYF.

This clone was detected once. The V call is TRBV25-1, the J call TRBJ2-5, with 8 nucleotides matching TRBD1. The CDR3 has 15 residues. V lost 3 bases, J lost 5 bases, and 8 bases stayed unmatched. Germline V gene lookup returns CDR1 MGHDK and CDR2 SYGVNS. CDR3 in amino acids: CASSDDRGAGETQYF. In DNA, the CDR3 is TGTGCCAGCAGTGACGACAGGGGCGCAGGGGAGACCCAGTACTTC.

This chain links TRBV18 with TRBJ1-5, with D perhaps TRBD1 (5 bases). This CDR3 contains 14 residues. Germline V gives CDR1 KGHSH, CDR2 LQKENI. Trimming took off 2 bases at V and 4 bases at J, with 9 bases between the two ends. The CDR3 bases are TGTGCCAGCTCACCAGCGACAGAGAATCAGCCCCAGCATTTT. It is translated as CASSPATENQPQHF.

The V call is TRBV29-1, the J call TRBJ2-1; 7 bases align to TRBD2. CDR1 and CDR2 (germline): SQVTM, ANQGSEA. The CDR3 covers 17 residues. Trimming at V came to 3 bases and at J to 3 bases, leaving 14 bases not matched to a gene. CDR3 sequence (DNA): TGCAGCGTTGATGGCCCCCCCTCAGCGGGAAGCTACAATGAGCAGTTCTTC. Its translation: CSVDGPPSAGSYNEQFF.

The chain has TRBV7-9 and TRBJ2-2; possible D gene TRBD1, 8 bases. CDR1 and CDR2 (germline): SEHNR, FQNEAQ (reference sequence). Trimming stripped 7 bases from V and 3 bases from J, with 21 bases between. The CDR3 has 17 amino acids. CDR3 sequence (DNA): TGTGCCAGCAACCCGAAGGGGGGGACAGGACACACCGGGGAGCTGTTTTTT. It codes for CASNPKGGTGHTGELFF.

The rearrangement joins TRBV19 to TRBJ2-7; 7 bases line up with TRBD1. Germline V gene lookup returns CDR1 LNHDA and CDR2 SQIVND (reference sequence). The CDR3 runs 15 residues. V lost 3 bases, J lost 1 base, and 6 bases stayed unmatched. This CDR3 is CASSMDRTGSYEQYF. The CDR3 bases are TGTGCCAGTAGTATGGACCGGACAGGTTCCTACGAGCAGTACTTC.